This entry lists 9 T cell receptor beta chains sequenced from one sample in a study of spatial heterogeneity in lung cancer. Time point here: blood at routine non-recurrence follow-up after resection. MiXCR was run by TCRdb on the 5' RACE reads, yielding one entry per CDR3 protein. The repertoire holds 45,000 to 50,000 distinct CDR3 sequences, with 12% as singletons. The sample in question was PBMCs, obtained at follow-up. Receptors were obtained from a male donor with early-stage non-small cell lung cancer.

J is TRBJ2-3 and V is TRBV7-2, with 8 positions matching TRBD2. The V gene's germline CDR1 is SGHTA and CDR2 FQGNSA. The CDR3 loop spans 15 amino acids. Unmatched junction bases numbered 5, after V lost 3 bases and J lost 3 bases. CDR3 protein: CASSFAGGLTDTQYF. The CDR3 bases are TGTGCCAGCAGCTTTGCGGGAGGCCTAACAGATACGCAGTATTTT.

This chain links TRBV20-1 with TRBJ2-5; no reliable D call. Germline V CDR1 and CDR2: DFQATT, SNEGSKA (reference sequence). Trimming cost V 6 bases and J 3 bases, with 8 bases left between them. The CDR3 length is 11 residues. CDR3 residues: CSARPEETQYF. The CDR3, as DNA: TGCAGTGCCCGGCCGGAAGAGACCCAGTACTTC.

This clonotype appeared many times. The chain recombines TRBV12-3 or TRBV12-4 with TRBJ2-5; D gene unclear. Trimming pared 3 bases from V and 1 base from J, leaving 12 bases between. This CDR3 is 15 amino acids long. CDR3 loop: CASSLETERQETQYF. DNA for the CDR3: TGTGCCAGCAGTTTGGAGACGGAGCGCCAAGAGACCCAGTACTTC.

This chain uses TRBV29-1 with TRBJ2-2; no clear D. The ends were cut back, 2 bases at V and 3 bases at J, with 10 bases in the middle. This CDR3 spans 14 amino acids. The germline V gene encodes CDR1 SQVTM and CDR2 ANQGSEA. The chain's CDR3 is CSVERQVHTGELFF. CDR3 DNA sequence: TGCAGCGTTGAACGCCAGGTGCACACCGGGGAGCTGTTTTTT.

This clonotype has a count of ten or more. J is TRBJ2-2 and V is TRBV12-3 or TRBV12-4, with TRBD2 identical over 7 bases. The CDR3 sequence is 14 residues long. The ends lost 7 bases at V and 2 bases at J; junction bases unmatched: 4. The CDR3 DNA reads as TGTGCCAGCACGGCGGGGGTAAACACCGGGGAGCTGTTTTTT. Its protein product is CASTAGVNTGELFF.

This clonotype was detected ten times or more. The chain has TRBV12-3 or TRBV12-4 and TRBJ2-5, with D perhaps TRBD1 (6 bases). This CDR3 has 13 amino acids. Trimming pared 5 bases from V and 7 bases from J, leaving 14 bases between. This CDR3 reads CASSPPGGATQYF. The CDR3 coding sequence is TGTGCCAGCAGTCCACCTGGGGGCGCGACCCAGTACTTC.

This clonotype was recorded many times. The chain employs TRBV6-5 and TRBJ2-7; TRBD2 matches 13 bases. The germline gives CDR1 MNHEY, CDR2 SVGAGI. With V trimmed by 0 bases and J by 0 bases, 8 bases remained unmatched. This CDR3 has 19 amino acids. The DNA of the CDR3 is TGTGCCAGCAGTTACTCGACAGGACTAGCGGGAGCGCCCTCCTACGAGCAGTACTTC. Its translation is CASSYSTGLAGAPSYEQYF.

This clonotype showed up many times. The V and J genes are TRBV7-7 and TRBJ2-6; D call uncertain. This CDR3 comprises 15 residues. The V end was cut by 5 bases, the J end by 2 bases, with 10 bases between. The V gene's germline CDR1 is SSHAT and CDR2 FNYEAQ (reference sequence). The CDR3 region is CASSPAYPGANVLTF. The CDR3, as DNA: TGTGCCAGCAGCCCTGCCTATCCTGGGGCCAACGTCCTGACTTTC. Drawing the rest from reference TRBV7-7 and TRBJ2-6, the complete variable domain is GAGVSQSPRYKVTKRGQDVTLRCDPISSHATLYWYQQALGQGPEFLTYFNYEAQPDKSGLPSDRFSAERPEGSISTLTIQRTEQRDSAMYRCASSPAYPGANVLTFGAGSRLTVL.

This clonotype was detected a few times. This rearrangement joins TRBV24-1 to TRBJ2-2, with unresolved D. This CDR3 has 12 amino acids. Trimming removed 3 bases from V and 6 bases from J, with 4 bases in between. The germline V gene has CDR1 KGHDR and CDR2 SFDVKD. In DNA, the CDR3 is TGTGCCACCAGTGATAGCTCCGGGGAGCTGTTTTTT. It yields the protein CATSDSSGELFF.